Presented here are 18 T cell receptor beta chains from one specimen sequenced in a study of Ad26.COV2.S vaccination and SARS-CoV-2 variants. The repertoire was sequenced with immunoSEQ multiplex PCR; TCRdb's copy has only in-frame clones and lacks some. The sample holds more than 150,000 clones, roughly 87% seen once. This material consisted of peripheral blood, taken after recovery from COVID-19. The receptors were sampled from a human donor who had recovered from COVID-19.

J is TRBJ2-6 and V is TRBV5-1; TRBD1 aligns across 7 bases. J was trimmed by 3 bases and V by 7 bases; bases with no gene match: 4. The CDR3 runs to 14 residues. The germline gives CDR1 SGHRS, CDR2 YFSETQ. CDR3 DNA sequence: TGCGCCAGCGGAACAGGGGATGGGGCCAACGTCCTGACTTTC. Its translation is CASGTGDGANVLTF.

The chain employs TRBV21-1 and TRBJ2-7; the table's D call of TRBD2 was not tested on the DNA. TRBV21-1 is a listed pseudogene. This CDR3 has 17 residues. CDR3 amino acids: CASSKEQKAGASYEQYF. The CDR3 DNA reads as TGTGCCAGCAGCAAAGAGCAAAAAGCGGGGGCTTCCTACGAGCAGTACTTC.

The chain carries TRBV30 and TRBJ2-1; the D is unclear. The V gene's germline CDR1 is GTSNPN and CDR2 SVGIG (reference sequence). The CDR3 covers 12 residues. V dropped 7 bases and J dropped 6 bases, with 13 bases sitting between them. CDR3 DNA: TGTGCCTCATACACTTTTGGCAATGAGCAGTTCTTC. It yields the protein CASYTFGNEQFF.

The rearrangement joins TRBV7-2 to TRBJ2-7, with TRBD1 identical over 8 bases. Losses at the gene ends were 5 bases for V and 1 base for J; bases not matched to a gene: 7. CDR1 is SGHTA, CDR2 FQGNSA, per germline. This CDR3 spans 15 amino acids. CDR3 residues: CASSPGTGPSYEQYF. CDR3 nucleotides: TGTGCCAGCAGCCCCGGGACAGGTCCATCCTACGAGCAGTACTTC.

The V and J genes are TRBV3-1 (or the pseudogene TRBV3-2) and TRBJ2-5; 11 bases agree with TRBD2. The CDR3 runs to 15 residues. Germline CDR1 LGHDT, CDR2 YNNKEL (reference sequence). J gave up 13 bases and V 4 bases, and 14 bases lay outside the gene matches. Here the CDR3 reads CASSPDSGGAALMYF. The CDR3 DNA reads TGTGCCAGCAGCCCCGATAGCGGGGGGGCCGCTCTGATGTACTTC.

V is TRBV7-3 and J is TRBJ2-1, with 12 bases lining up with TRBD2. The germline V gene encodes CDR1 SGHTA and CDR2 FQGTGA. The CDR3 totals 15 residues. J was trimmed by 3 bases and V by 5 bases; bases with no gene match: 2. The chain's CDR3 is CASSETSGSYNEQFF. CDR3 DNA sequence: TGTGCCAGCAGCGAGACTAGCGGGAGCTACAATGAGCAGTTCTTC.

The chain has TRBV28 and TRBJ1-5, with D unclear. This CDR3 has 11 residues. Germline-derived CDR1 and CDR2 are MDHEN and SYDVKM. V lost 8 bases, J lost 3 bases, and 5 bases lay in between. The DNA of the CDR3 is TGTGCCAGCGCTGACAATCAGCCCCAGCATTTT. The encoded protein is CASADNQPQHF.

The chain is built from TRBV5-4 and TRBJ1-1, with D possibly being TRBD1 (5 bases). Trimming left V 2 bases short and J 1 base short, with 6 bases between. The germline V gene encodes CDR1 SGHNT and CDR2 YYREEE (reference sequence). The CDR3 covers 13 residues. CDR3 DNA: TGTGCCAGCAGCTTCAGGGAGAACACTGAAGCTTTCTTT. Amino acids: CASSFRENTEAFF.

A note on this clone: The junction shows a germline mismatch at one end, possibly a read error. This chain connects TRBV6-1 to TRBJ1-2; no firm D call. The CDR3 contains 13 residues. Germline assignment: CDR1 MNHNS and CDR2 SASEGT. CDR3 DNA: TGTGCCAGCAGTGAAGAAGGGAGATATGGCCACACCTTC. Protein: CASSEEGRYGHTF.

The chain joins TRBV29-1 to TRBJ1-4, with D possibly TRBD1 on 6 matching bases. The CDR3 length is 17 residues. Trimming took 0 bases from V and 4 from J, leaving 18 bases between them. The germline gives CDR1 SQVTM, CDR2 ANQGSEA. CDR3 bases: TGCAGCGTTGAAGATCTCACGAGGGCAGGGGATAATGAAAAACTGTTTTTT. Translated, it gives CSVEDLTRAGDNEKLFF.

The V and J genes are TRBV3-1 (or the pseudogene TRBV3-2) and TRBJ2-7, with 7 bases identical to TRBD2. Germline V gives CDR1 LGHDT, CDR2 YNNKEL (reference sequence). V lost 10 bases, J lost 4 bases, and 4 bases stayed unmatched. The CDR3 has 11 residues. CDR3 amino acids: CATWGGYEQYF. The CDR3 region has the DNA TGTGCCACCTGGGGAGGGTACGAGCAGTACTTC.

V usage is TRBV28 and J usage is TRBJ2-7; TRBD2 agrees at 7 bases. This CDR3 spans 11 amino acids. Germline V gives CDR1 MDHEN, CDR2 SYDVKM. Here the CDR3 DNA reads TGTGTAAGTGGGGGGGGCTACGAGCAGTACTTC. Residues: CVSGGGYEQYF.

The rearrangement links TRBV28 to TRBJ1-4; D is unresolved. V was trimmed by 4 bases and J by 5 bases, leaving 17 bases between them. The CDR3 spans 16 residues. CDR1 is MDHEN, CDR2 SYDVKM, per germline. Here the CDR3 reads CASSSREGLSNEKLFF. CDR3 DNA sequence: TGTGCCAGCAGTTCAAGAGAAGGGCTCTCAAATGAAAAACTGTTTTTT.

V and J are TRBV27 and TRBJ1-1; D remains ambiguous. V dropped 3 bases and J dropped 1 base, with 9 bases sitting between them. This CDR3 spans 14 amino acids. The germline V gene has CDR1 MNHEY and CDR2 SMNVEV (reference sequence). The chain's CDR3 is CASSFGPQNTEAFF. The CDR3 nucleotides are TGTGCCAGCAGTTTCGGCCCTCAGAACACTGAAGCTTTCTTT.

V and J are TRBV4-1 and TRBJ2-4, with D tentatively TRBD1 (5 bases). The CDR3 consists of 13 residues. Trimming took off 4 bases at V and 7 bases at J, with 11 bases between the two ends. From germline, CDR1 is MGHRA and CDR2 YSYEKL. CDR3 coding DNA: TGCGCCAGCAGCCGCAGGGTTGAGAACATTCAGTACTTC. Amino acids: CASSRRVENIQYF.

The chain has TRBV7-3 and TRBJ1-4; D remains ambiguous. V was pared by 0 bases and J by 2 bases, with 7 bases between. This CDR3 region has 15 residues. Germline CDR1 reads SGHTA; CDR2 reads FQGTGA. The CDR3 loop is CASSLTAATNEKLFF. The CDR3, as DNA: TGTGCCAGCAGCTTAACGGCGGCTACTAATGAAAAACTGTTTTTT.

This clone was seen only a few times. The rearrangement uses TRBV19 and TRBJ2-7; D could derive from TRBD1 or TRBD2 (5 bases each). Germline V gene sequence: CDR1 LNHDA, CDR2 SQIVND (reference sequence). This CDR3 region has 12 residues. V lost 8 bases to trimming and J lost 1 base, with 9 bases between them. CDR3 bases: TGTGCCAGTGAGGGGCCTTCCTACGAGCAGTACTTC. Translated, it gives CASEGPSYEQYF.

The genes are TRBV2 and TRBJ1-2, with D possibly being TRBD1 (5 bases). V lost 5 bases, J lost 8 bases, and 12 bases lay in between. This CDR3 comprises 12 residues. Germline V lookup: CDR1 SNHLY, CDR2 FYNNEI. The CDR3 nucleotides read TGTGCCAGCAGTCTAATCGGGGGGGGCTACACCTTC. Its translation: CASSLIGGGYTF.